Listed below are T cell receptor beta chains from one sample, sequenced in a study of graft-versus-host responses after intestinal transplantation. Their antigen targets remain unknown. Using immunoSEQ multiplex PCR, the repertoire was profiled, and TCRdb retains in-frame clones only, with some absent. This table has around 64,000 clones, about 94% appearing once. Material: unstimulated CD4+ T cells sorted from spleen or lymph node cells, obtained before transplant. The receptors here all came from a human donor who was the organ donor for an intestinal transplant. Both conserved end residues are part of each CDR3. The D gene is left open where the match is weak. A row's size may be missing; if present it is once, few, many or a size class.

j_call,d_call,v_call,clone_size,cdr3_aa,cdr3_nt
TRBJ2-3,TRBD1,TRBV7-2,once,CASSLEGAGGTDTQYF,TGTGCCAGCAGCTTAGAGGGGGCGGGTGGGACAGATACGCAGTATTTT
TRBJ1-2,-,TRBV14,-,CASSQLGDYYGYTF,TGTGCCAGCAGCCAATTGGGCGATTATTATGGCTACACCTTC
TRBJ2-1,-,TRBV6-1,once,CASSGRGDLYGEQFF,TGTGCCAGCAGTGGAAGAGGGGACCTTTACGGTGAGCAGTTCTTC
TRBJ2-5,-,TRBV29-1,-,CSVGPGPPFWTQYF,TGCAGCGTTGGTCCCGGACCCCCGTTTTGGACCCAGTACTTC
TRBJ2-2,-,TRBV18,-,CASSPPTANTGELFF,TGTGCCAGCTCACCCCCGACAGCGAACACCGGGGAGCTGTTTTTT
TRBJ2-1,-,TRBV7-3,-,CASSLRRSSYNEQFF,TGCGCCAGCAGCTTACGGCGCAGCTCCTACAATGAGCAGTTCTTC
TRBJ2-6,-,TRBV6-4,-,CASSDYRKGRPSGANVLTF,TGTGCCAGCAGTGACTATAGGAAGGGTAGGCCCTCTGGGGCCAACGTCCTGACTTTC
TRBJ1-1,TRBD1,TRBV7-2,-,CASSTGQTVGNTEAFF,TGTGCCAGCAGCACGGGACAGACCGTTGGGAACACTGAAGCTTTCTTT
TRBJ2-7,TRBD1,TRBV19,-,CASSPRGTGKRTIYEQYF,TGTGCCAGTAGTCCCCGGGGGACAGGGAAACGGACTATTTACGAGCAGTACTTC
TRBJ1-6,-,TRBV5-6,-,CASSVGTGVNSPLHF,TGTGCCAGCAGCGTGGGGACCGGGGTGAATTCACCCCTCCACTTT
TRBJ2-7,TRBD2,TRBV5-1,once,CASSWGLAGPYEQYF,TGCGCCAGCAGCTGGGGACTAGCGGGACCCTACGAGCAGTACTTC
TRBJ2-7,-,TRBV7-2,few,CASSLVYRAEYEQYF,TGTGCCAGCAGCTTAGTATACAGGGCGGAATACGAGCAGTACTTC
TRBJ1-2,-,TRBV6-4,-,CASSEKLGYGYTF,TGTGCCAGCAGTGAGAAGTTAGGCTATGGCTACACCTTC
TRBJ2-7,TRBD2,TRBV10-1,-,CASSPGTTYEQYF,TGCGCCAGCAGTCCCGGGACTACCTACGAGCAGTACTTC
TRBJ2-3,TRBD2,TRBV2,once,CASSTSPSTSGYTDTQYF,TGTGCCAGCAGCACCAGCCCCTCGACTAGCGGATACACAGATACGCAGTATTTT
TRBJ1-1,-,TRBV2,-,CASRLAGLPEAFF,TGTGCCAGCAGATTAGCGGGTTTACCTGAAGCTTTCTTT
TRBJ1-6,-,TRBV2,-,CASRADGNSPLHF,TGTGCCAGCAGGGCCGACGGAAATTCACCCCTCCACTTT
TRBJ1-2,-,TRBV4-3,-,CASSQAGYYGYTF,TGCGCCAGCAGCCAAGCAGGCTACTATGGCTACACCTTC
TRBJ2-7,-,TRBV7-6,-,CASSLAGGPTYEQYF,TGTGCCAGCAGCTTAGCGGGGGGCCCAACCTACGAGCAGTACTTC
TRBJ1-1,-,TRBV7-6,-,CASSLPSMNTEAFF,TGTGCCAGCAGCTTACCCAGTATGAACACTGAAGCTTTCTTT
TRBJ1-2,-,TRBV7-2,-,CASSLVSRANTGYTF,TGTGCCAGCAGCCTAGTGTCCAGGGCTAATACCGGCTACACCTTC
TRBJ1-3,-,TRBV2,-,CASSERAYSGNTIYF,TGTGCCAGCAGTGAAAGGGCTTACTCTGGAAACACCATATATTTT
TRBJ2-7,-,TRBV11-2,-,CASSFGTKYEQYF,TGTGCCAGCAGCTTCGGGACAAAATACGAGCAGTACTTC
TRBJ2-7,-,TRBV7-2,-,CASRLTRDGGLKQYF,TGTGCCAGCAGATTAACCCGGGACGGGGGTCTGAAGCAGTACTTC
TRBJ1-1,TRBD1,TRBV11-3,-,CASSLTGSNTEAFF,TGTGCCAGCAGCTTGACAGGGTCTAACACTGAAGCTTTCTTT
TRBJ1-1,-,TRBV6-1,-,CASSGAHFNTEAFF,TGTGCCAGCAGCGGAGCACACTTCAACACTGAAGCTTTCTTT
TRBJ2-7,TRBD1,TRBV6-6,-,CASSTGDRTYEQYF,TGTGCCAGCAGTACGGGGGACAGGACGTACGAGCAGTACTTC
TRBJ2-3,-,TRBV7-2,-,CASSLAQRGTDTQYF,TGTGCCAGCAGCTTAGCGCAGCGGGGCACAGATACGCAGTATTTT
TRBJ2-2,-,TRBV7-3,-,CASTPLPSKGQLDTGELFF,TGTGCCAGCACCCCATTACCCTCGAAAGGACAGCTTGACACCGGGGAGCTGTTTTTT
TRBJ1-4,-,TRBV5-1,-,CASSLGHNEKLFF,TGCGCCAGCAGCTTGGGACATAATGAAAAACTGTTTTTT
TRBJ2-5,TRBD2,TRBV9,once,CASSVATSGGNQETQYF,TGTGCCAGCAGCGTAGCAACTAGCGGGGGTAACCAAGAGACCCAGTACTTC
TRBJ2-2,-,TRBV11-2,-,CASSSHRINTGELFF,TGTGCCAGCAGCTCCCACAGAATTAACACCGGGGAGCTGTTTTTT
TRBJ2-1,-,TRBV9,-,CASSVQFNEQFF,TGTGCCAGCAGCGTACAGTTCAATGAGCAGTTCTTC
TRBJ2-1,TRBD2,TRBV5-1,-,CASSLYFGGAYEQFF,TGCGCCAGCAGCTTGTACTTCGGGGGGGCGTATGAGCAGTTCTTC
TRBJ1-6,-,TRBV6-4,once,CASSAGPFNSPLHF,TGTGCCAGCAGTGCAGGCCCTTTTAATTCACCCCTCCACTTT
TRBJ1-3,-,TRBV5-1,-,CASTAGAGNTIYF,TGCGCCAGCACTGCTGGGGCTGGAAACACCATATATTTT
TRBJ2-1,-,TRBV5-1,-,CASSLGQSGNEQFF,TGCGCCAGCAGCTTGGGCCAGAGCGGGAATGAGCAGTTCTTC
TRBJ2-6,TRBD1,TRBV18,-,CASSRLKPQGARSSGANVLTF,TGTGCCAGCTCCCGACTAAAACCACAGGGGGCGCGAAGTTCTGGGGCCAACGTCCTGACTTTC
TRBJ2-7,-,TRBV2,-,CASSWGRGVYEQYF,TGTGCCAGCAGCTGGGGCAGGGGGGTCTACGAGCAGTACTTC
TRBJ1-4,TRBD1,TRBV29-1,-,CSDPPGTGREKLFF,TGCAGCGACCCCCCCGGGACAGGGAGAGAAAAACTGTTTTTT
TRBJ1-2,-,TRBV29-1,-,CSAGGFLYGYTF,TGCAGCGCCGGAGGGTTCCTCTATGGCTACACCTTC
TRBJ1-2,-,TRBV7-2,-,CASRPDGNYGYTF,TGTGCCAGCAGGCCAGACGGCAACTATGGCTACACCTTC
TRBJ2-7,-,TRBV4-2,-,CASSQEVAVFPYEQYF,TGTGCCAGCAGCCAAGAAGTGGCAGTCTTCCCCTACGAGCAGTACTTC
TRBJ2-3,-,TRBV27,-,CASSSVTRGSDTQYF,TGTGCCAGCAGTTCAGTGACTAGGGGGTCAGATACGCAGTATTTT
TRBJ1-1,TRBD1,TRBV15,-,CATSRGGQGEGGEAFF,TGTGCCACCAGCAGAGGGGGACAGGGGGAGGGTGGTGAAGCTTTCTTT
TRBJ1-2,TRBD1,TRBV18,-,CASSAGQGSSNYGYTF,TGTGCCAGCTCAGCGGGACAGGGGTCGTCTAATTATGGCTACACCTTC
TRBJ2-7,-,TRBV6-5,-,CASQGHHEQYF,TGTGCCAGCCAGGGGCACCACGAGCAGTACTTC
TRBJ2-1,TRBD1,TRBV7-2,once,CASSLGDRDYGEQFF,TGTGCCAGCAGCTTAGGGGACAGGGATTACGGTGAGCAGTTCTTC
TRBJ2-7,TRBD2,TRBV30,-,CAWEGRGGYYEQYF,TGTGCCTGGGAGGGCCGGGGGGGCTACTACGAGCAGTACTTC
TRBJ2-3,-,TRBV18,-,CASSPRGISTDTQYF,TGTGCCAGCTCACCTAGGGGGATTAGCACAGATACGCAGTATTTT
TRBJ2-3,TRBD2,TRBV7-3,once,CASSLLAGSTDTQYF,TGTGCCAGCAGCCTCTTAGCGGGGAGCACAGATACGCAGTATTTT
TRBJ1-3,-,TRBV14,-,CASSQLRDLRINTIYF,TGTGCCAGCAGCCAACTTCGGGACCTCCGCATAAACACCATATATTTT
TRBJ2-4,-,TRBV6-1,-,CASSEAGGSPYIQYF,TGTGCCAGCAGTGAAGCAGGGGGTAGTCCTTATATTCAGTACTTC
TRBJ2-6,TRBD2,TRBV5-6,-,CASSLGGGGANVLTF,TGTGCCAGCAGCTTGGGGGGGGGTGGGGCCAACGTCCTGACTTTC